There are many counts of the clone carrying this T cell receptor (beta chain). Germline CDR1 and CDR2: MNHEY and SVGAGI. This CDR3 spans 12 amino acids. V lost 6 bases and J 8 bases, leaving 13 bases between the germline ends. TCRdb used MiXCR to reprocess the 5' RACE reads, holding one entry per CDR3 protein. The table has under 200,000 distinct CDR3 sequences, more than 9% seen once; the top ten hold 25% to 35%. The sample is drawn from a study of CD8 T cells in ankylosing spondylitis. The chain uses TRBV6-5 and TRBJ1-1; D is undetermined. Source material: blood, either unsorted or a sorted T cell fraction (not recorded which). The receptor was isolated from a male donor with ankylosing spondylitis or in good health (not recorded which). The CDR3 sequence is CASSSGSTEAFF. CDR3 DNA sequence: TGTGCCAGCAGCTCCGGGTCTACAGAAGCTTTCTTT.